This record looks at one TCR beta chain sequence and its context. What it binds is unknown. The PCR ran on 60 Vbeta and 13 Jbeta primers. Repertoires were generated with immunoSEQ multiplex PCR, while TCRdb's copy carries only in-frame clones and drops some. This sample carries 150,000 to 200,000 clones, with 1.3% going to the ten biggest clones. The data derive from a study of cytomegalovirus exposure and HLA in healthy donors. Study results and caveats: Judged likely to be a sequencing artifact was a cluster of highly shared sequence variants. With further analysis later on, most CMV-associated TCR beta chains appeared HLA-restricted.

Trimming took off 0 bases at V and 1 base at J, with 6 bases between the two ends. The CDR3 covers 14 residues. Germline V gene sequence: CDR1 LNHNV, CDR2 YYDKDF (reference sequence). The chain combines TRBV15 with TRBJ1-1; D ambiguous. The source of this sequence is a woman aged 60 to 75 in good health and CMV-seronegative. The sequenced sample consisted of PBMCs. The CDR3 nucleotides read TGTGCCACCAGCAGAGATCCAGGGAACACTGAAGCTTTCTTT. This encodes CATSRDPGNTEAFF.